Listed below are T cell receptor beta chains from one sample, sequenced in a study of CD8 T cells in Susac syndrome. TCRdb reprocessed the immunoSEQ multiplex PCR reads with MiXCR, giving one entry per CDR3 protein. The sample has some 150,000 distinct CDR3 sequences, approximately 96% seen once. The sample comprised CD4+ T cells from PBMCs. Receptors originate from a human donor with Susac syndrome. The CDR3 runs from the conserved cysteine through the conserved F or W. The D gene is left open where the match is weak. Size values are once, few and many counts, or a class for expanded clones, and some rows have none.

d_gene,j_gene,abundance,len,v_gene,CDR3aa,CDR3nt
.,TRBJ2-4,.,14,TRBV6-5,CASRAPLAKNIQYF,TGTGCCAGCAGAGCGCCATTAGCCAAAAACATTCAGTACTTC
.,TRBJ2-7,once,12,TRBV6-6,CASSRLASEQYF,TGTGCCAGCAGCCGTCTAGCTTCCGAGCAGTACTTC
.,TRBJ2-2,.,13,TRBV12-3/TRBV12-4,CASSFQATGELFF,TGTGCCAGCAGTTTCCAGGCCACCGGGGAGCTGTTTTTT
TRBD2,TRBJ2-7,.,16,TRBV4-1,CASSPGLVGRSYEQYF,TGCGCCAGCAGCCCGGGACTAGTGGGCCGGTCCTACGAGCAGTACTTC
.,TRBJ1-5,.,12,TRBV7-2,CASRREGQPQHF,TGTGCCAGCAGACGAGAGGGTCAGCCCCAGCATTTT
TRBD1,TRBJ2-7,.,14,TRBV7-6,CASSLAGTGLEQYF,TGTGCCAGCAGCTTAGCCGGGACAGGGCTCGAGCAGTACTTC
.,TRBJ2-5,.,12,TRBV20-1,CSARVGPQAQYF,TGCAGTGCTAGGGTAGGGCCACAGGCCCAGTACTTC
.,TRBJ1-1,once,11,TRBV6-5,CASSYRTEAFF,TGTGCCAGCAGTTATCGAACTGAAGCTTTCTTT
.,TRBJ1-5,.,11,TRBV20-1,CSASQYQPQHF,TGCAGTGCTAGTCAGTATCAGCCCCAGCATTTT
.,TRBJ2-7,.,14,TRBV27,CASSPGTGLGEQYF,TGTGCCAGCAGTCCCGGGACGGGGTTAGGGGAGCAGTACTTC
TRBD2,TRBJ2-7,.,15,TRBV6-5,CASSRLAGGSYEQYF,TGTGCCAGCAGTCGACTAGCGGGAGGGTCCTACGAGCAGTACTTC
TRBD2,TRBJ2-3,.,19,TRBV9,CASSVGGASGDLSTDTQYF,TGTGCCAGCAGCGTAGGGGGGGCTAGCGGGGACCTTAGCACAGATACGCAGTATTTT
TRBD2,TRBJ2-5,.,16,TRBV18,CASSPPGLGLQETQYF,TGTGCCAGCTCACCTCCGGGACTAGGGCTCCAAGAGACCCAGTACTTC
.,TRBJ2-5,.,16,TRBV4-1,CASSHPPGHLRETQYF,TGCGCCAGCAGCCATCCCCCGGGACACCTCCGAGAGACCCAGTACTTC
.,TRBJ2-3,once,14,TRBV5-1,CASSFGGDADTQYF,TGCGCCAGCAGCTTTGGGGGCGATGCAGATACGCAGTATTTT
TRBD1,TRBJ2-7,.,13,TRBV20-1,CSARTGTTYEQYF,TGCAGTGCCCGGACAGGGACGACCTACGAGCAGTACTTC
TRBD1,TRBJ2-7,.,16,TRBV20-1,CSARDHRTGTGYEQYF,TGCAGTGCTAGAGATCATAGGACAGGTACGGGCTACGAGCAGTACTTC
.,TRBJ2-3,.,15,TRBV28,CASSTQGPGTDTQYF,TGTGCCAGCAGTACACAGGGCCCAGGCACAGATACGCAGTATTTT
.,TRBJ1-5,.,14,TRBV10-3,CAISEGNSNQPQHF,TGTGCCATCAGTGAGGGGAATAGCAATCAGCCCCAGCATTTT
TRBD1,TRBJ2-2,.,16,TRBV15,CATSRGTGANTGELFF,TGTGCCACCAGCAGGGGGACAGGGGCGAACACCGGGGAGCTGTTTTTT
.,TRBJ2-3,.,14,TRBV20-1,CSASRGTSTDTQYF,TGCAGTGCTAGTAGGGGCACCTCCACAGATACGCAGTATTTT
TRBD1,TRBJ1-5,.,12,TRBV20-1,CSARQGDQPQHF,TGCAGTGCTAGACAGGGGGATCAGCCCCAGCATTTT
TRBD2,TRBJ2-3,.,15,TRBV4-1,CASSQGSGSTDTQYF,TGCGCCAGCAGCCAAGGTAGCGGGAGTACAGATACGCAGTATTTT